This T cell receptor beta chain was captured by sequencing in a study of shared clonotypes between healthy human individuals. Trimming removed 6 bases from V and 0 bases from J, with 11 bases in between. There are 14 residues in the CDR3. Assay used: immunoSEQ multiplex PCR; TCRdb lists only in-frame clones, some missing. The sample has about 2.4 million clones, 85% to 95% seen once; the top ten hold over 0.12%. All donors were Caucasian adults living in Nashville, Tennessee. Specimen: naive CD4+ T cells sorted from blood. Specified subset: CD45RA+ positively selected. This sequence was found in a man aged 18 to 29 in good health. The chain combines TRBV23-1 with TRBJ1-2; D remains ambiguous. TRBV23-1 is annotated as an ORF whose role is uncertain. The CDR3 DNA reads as TGCGCCAGCAGGCCCCGGGTCCCTAACTATGGCTACACCTTC. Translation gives CASRPRVPNYGYTF.